The 16 T cell receptor beta chains reported below all come from one sample, sequenced in a study of blood T cell repertoires in COVID-19. Profiling relied on immunoSEQ multiplex PCR, and the TCRdb table lists in-frame clones only, not all of them. The repertoire has under 200,000 clones, around four fifths of them found once; the top ten carry 0.95%. The sample comprised peripheral blood. These TCRs come from a man in his fifties or sixties with COVID-19, enrolled during active disease.

The rearrangement links TRBV5-1 to TRBJ2-5; D unclear. The CDR3 has 12 residues. Trimming took off 7 bases at V and 5 bases at J, with 12 bases between the two ends. Germline V gene data show CDR1 as SGHRS and CDR2 as YFSETQ. CDR3 amino acids: CASSDDGETQYF. DNA for the CDR3: TGCGCCAGCTCTGACGACGGGGAGACCCAGTACTTC.

This chain connects TRBV7-7 to TRBJ2-5, with 8 bases identical to TRBD1. Germline values: CDR1 SSHAT, CDR2 FNYEAQ (reference sequence). Trimming took 5 bases from V and 5 from J; bases not matched to a gene: 10. CDR3 length equals 15 residues. CDR3 coding DNA: TGTGCCAGCAGCACAGGACAGGGAAGGGGCGAGACCCAGTACTTC. Protein sequence: CASSTGQGRGETQYF.

The V and J genes are TRBV6-6 and TRBJ1-5; D may be TRBD1 (6 bases). The CDR3 contains 15 residues. Trimming removed 4 bases from V and 2 bases from J, with 12 bases in between. CDR1 MNHNY and CDR2 SVGAGI come from the germline V gene (reference sequence). CDR3 bases: TGTGCCAGCAGTTCAGGGGTGGACGGCAATCAGCCCCAGCATTTT. It yields the protein CASSSGVDGNQPQHF.

This clone was detected only once. This sequence joins TRBV7-3 and TRBJ2-7; D is undetermined. This CDR3 comprises 14 residues. Germline CDR1 SGHTA, CDR2 FQGTGA. The V end lost 1 base, the J end lost 2 bases, and 9 bases lay between the germline ends. CDR3 coding DNA: TGTGCCAGCAGCTTAATGGGCAGGACCTACGAGCAGTACTTC. Its protein product is CASSLMGRTYEQYF.

The rearrangement uses TRBV13 and TRBJ1-1, with 7 positions matching TRBD1. Looked up from germline, CDR1 is PRHDT and CDR2 is FYEKMQ (reference sequence). Trimming at V came to 5 bases and at J to 7 bases, leaving 1 base not matched to a gene. The CDR3 consists of 11 residues. CDR3 sequence (DNA): TGTGCCAGCAGCCGGGACAGTGAAGCTTTCTTT. This translates into CASSRDSEAFF.

The V gene is TRBV13, the J gene TRBJ2-1, with 8 bases identical to TRBD2. The CDR3 runs to 16 residues. Germline assignment: CDR1 PRHDT and CDR2 FYEKMQ (reference sequence). The V gene end was trimmed by 5 bases and the J gene end by 5 bases; junction bases not matched to a gene: 11. The CDR3 DNA follows: TGTGCCAGCAGCAGCCCCGGTCTAGCGGGTCACAATGAGCAGTTCTTC. It yields the protein CASSSPGLAGHNEQFF.

The chain recombines TRBV27 with TRBJ2-1; TRBD2 agrees at 8 bases. The V gene end was trimmed by 8 bases and the J gene end by 7 bases; junction bases not matched to a gene: 7. Per the germline V gene, CDR1 is MNHEY and CDR2 is SMNVEV (reference sequence). The CDR3 consists of 13 residues. This CDR3 reads CASSGGGGNEQFF. The CDR3 coding sequence is TGTGCCAGCTCCGGGGGGGGTGGTAATGAGCAGTTCTTC.

This clone was recorded many times. The chain is built from TRBV6-2 or TRBV6-3 and TRBJ1-1; D remains ambiguous. From germline, CDR1 is MNHEY and CDR2 SVGEGT. V was cut by 2 bases and J by 4 bases, with 11 bases left in between. CDR3 size: 14 residues. In nucleotides, the CDR3 is TGTGCCAGCAGTTACGATGGGGAGGGCACTGAAGCTTTCTTT. Translating it yields CASSYDGEGTEAFF.

The J gene is TRBJ2-5, the V gene TRBV15; a weak D match, TRBD1 (5 bases). Looked up from germline, CDR1 is LNHNV and CDR2 is YYDKDF (reference sequence). V was pared by 2 bases and J by 5 bases, with 6 bases between. The CDR3 runs 12 residues. The CDR3, as DNA: TGTGCCACCAGCAGACAGGGTGAGACCCAGTACTTC. It encodes CATSRQGETQYF.

The chain joins TRBV3-1 (or the pseudogene TRBV3-2) to TRBJ2-7; D might be TRBD2 (6 bases). The V gene lost 6 bases and the J gene lost 1 base, with 10 bases spanning the gap. CDR1 and CDR2 (germline): LGHDT, YNNKEL (reference sequence). The CDR3 length is 13 residues. The CDR3: CASRRAGSYEQYF. In DNA form, the CDR3 reads TGTGCCAGCAGACGGGCGGGGTCCTACGAGCAGTACTTC.

The V gene is TRBV28, the J gene TRBJ1-5, with TRBD1 matching 12 bases. From germline, CDR1 is MDHEN and CDR2 SYDVKM. J lost 0 bases, V lost 6 bases, and 3 bases had no gene match. CDR3 length: 16 residues. The CDR3 spells CASSRDRGLSNQPQHF. For the CDR3, the DNA is TGTGCCAGCAGCCGGGACAGGGGGCTTAGCAATCAGCCCCAGCATTTT.

The CDR3 loop is CASSVEDRGNSPLHF. The CDR3 DNA follows: TGTGCCAGCAGCGTAGAGGACAGGGGTAATTCACCCCTCCACTTT. The chain joins TRBV9 to TRBJ1-6, with TRBD1 matching 9 bases. V lost 0 bases, J lost 6 bases, and 1 base stayed unmatched. CDR1 is SGDLS and CDR2 is YYNGEE in the germline V gene. The CDR3 sequence is 15 residues long.

The chain recombines TRBV28 with TRBJ2-7, with D maybe TRBD1 (5 bases). Trimming left V 7 bases short and J 2 bases short, with 12 bases between. The CDR3 is 13 residues long. Germline assignment: CDR1 MDHEN and CDR2 SYDVKM. CDR3 nucleotides: TGTGCCAGCATCCAGACAGCCCCCTACGAGCAGTACTTC. This encodes CASIQTAPYEQYF.

V and J are TRBV7-2 and TRBJ1-1; no clear D. The length of the CDR3 is 14 residues. Trimming removed 5 bases from V and 3 bases from J, with 13 bases in between. The germline V gene encodes CDR1 SGHTA and CDR2 FQGNSA. DNA of the CDR3: TGTGCCAGCAGCCCGTATACCGGGGACACTGAAGCTTTCTTT. Its translation is CASSPYTGDTEAFF.

V usage is TRBV6-5 and J usage is TRBJ2-7, with 7 bases matching TRBD2. Germline lookup yields CDR1 MNHEY and CDR2 SVGAGI. The CDR3 length is 14 residues. V trimming: 7 bases; J trimming: 4 bases; junction bases outside the gene matches: 10. CDR3 protein: CASTKPGGRYEQYF. For the CDR3, the DNA is TGTGCCAGCACCAAACCGGGGGGTAGGTACGAGCAGTACTTC.

Of note for this clone: Other DNA sequences from this sample encode an identical CDR3 as well. This chain links TRBV14 with TRBJ1-6; possibly TRBD1 for D (6 bases). Trimming removed 4 bases from V and 4 bases from J, with 11 bases in between. The germline gives CDR1 SGHDN, CDR2 FVKESK. The CDR3 sequence is 15 residues long. This CDR3 reads CASSLGQRYNSPLHF. The DNA for the CDR3 is TGTGCCAGCAGCCTAGGACAGAGGTATAATTCACCCCTCCACTTT. Full variable domain (rest looked up from reference TRBV14 and TRBJ1-6): EAGVTQFPSHSVIEKGQTVTLRCDPISGHDNLYWYRRVMGKEIKFLLHFVKESKQDESGMPNNRFLAERTGGTYSTLKVQPAELEDSGVYFCASSLGQRYNSPLHFGNGTRLTVT.